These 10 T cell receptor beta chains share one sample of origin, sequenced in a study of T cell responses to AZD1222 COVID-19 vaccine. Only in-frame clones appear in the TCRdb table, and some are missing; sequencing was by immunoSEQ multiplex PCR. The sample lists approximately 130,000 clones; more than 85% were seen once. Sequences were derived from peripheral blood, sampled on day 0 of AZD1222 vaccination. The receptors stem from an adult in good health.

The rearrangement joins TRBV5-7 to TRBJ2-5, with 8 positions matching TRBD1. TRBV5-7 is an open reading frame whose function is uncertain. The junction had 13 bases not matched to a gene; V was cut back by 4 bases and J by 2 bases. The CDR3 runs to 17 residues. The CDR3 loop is CASSPTGRGRDQETQYF. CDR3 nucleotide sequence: TGTGCCAGCAGCCCCACGGGCAGGGGGCGAGATCAAGAGACCCAGTACTTC.

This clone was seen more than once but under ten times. Here the CDR3 DNA reads TGTGCCAGCAGTTACTCGGGTAGCGGGCAGTTCTTC. Translating it yields CASSYSGSGQFF. V and J are TRBV6-2 or TRBV6-3 and TRBJ2-1; the D gene is possibly TRBD2 (6 bases). Deletions cut 0 bases from V and 12 bases from J, with 9 bases between. The CDR3 runs 12 residues. From germline, CDR1 is MNHEY and CDR2 SVGEGT.

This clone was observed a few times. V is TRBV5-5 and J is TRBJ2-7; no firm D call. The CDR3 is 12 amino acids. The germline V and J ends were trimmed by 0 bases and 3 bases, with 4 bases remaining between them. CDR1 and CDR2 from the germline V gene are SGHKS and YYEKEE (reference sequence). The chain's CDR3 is CASSLVSYEQYF. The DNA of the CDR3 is TGTGCCAGCAGCTTGGTTAGCTACGAGCAGTACTTC.

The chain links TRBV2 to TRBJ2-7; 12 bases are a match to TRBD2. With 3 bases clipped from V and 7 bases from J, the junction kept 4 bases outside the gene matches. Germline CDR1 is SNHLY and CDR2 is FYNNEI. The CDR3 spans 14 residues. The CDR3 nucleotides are TGTGCCAGCAGTGAGACTAGCGGGAGCGGTGAGCAGTACTTC. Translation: CASSETSGSGEQYF.

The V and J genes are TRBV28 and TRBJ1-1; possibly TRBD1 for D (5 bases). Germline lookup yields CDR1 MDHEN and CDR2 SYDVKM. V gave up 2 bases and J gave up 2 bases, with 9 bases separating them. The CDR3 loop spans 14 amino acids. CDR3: CASSLRDVNTEAFF. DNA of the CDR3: TGTGCCAGCAGTTTACGGGACGTAAACACTGAAGCTTTCTTT. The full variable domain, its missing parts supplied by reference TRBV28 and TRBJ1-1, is DVKVTQSSRYLVKRTGEKVFLECVQDMDHENMFWYRQDPGLGLRLIYFSYDVKMKEKGDIPEGYSVSREKKERFSLILESASTNQTSMYLCASSLRDVNTEAFFGQGTRLTVV.

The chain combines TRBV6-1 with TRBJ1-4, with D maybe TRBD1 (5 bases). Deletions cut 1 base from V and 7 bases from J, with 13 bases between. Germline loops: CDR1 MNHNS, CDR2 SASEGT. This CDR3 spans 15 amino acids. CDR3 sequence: CASSEGGYSSEKLFF. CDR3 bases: TGTGCCAGCAGTGAAGGGGGCTACTCTTCTGAAAAACTGTTTTTT.

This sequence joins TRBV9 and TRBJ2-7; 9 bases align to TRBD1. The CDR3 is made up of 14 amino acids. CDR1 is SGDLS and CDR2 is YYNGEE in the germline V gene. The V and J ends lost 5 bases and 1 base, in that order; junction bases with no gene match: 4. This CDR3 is CASSSGQGSYEQYF. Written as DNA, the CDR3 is TGTGCCAGCAGTTCGGGACAGGGATCCTACGAGCAGTACTTC.

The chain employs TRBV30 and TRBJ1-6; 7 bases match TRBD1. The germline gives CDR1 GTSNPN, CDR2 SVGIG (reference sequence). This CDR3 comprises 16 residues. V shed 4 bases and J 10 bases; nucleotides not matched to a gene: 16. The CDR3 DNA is TGTGCCTGGATAGGGGGCATTTCCAAATCGTGGTCACCCCTCCACTTT. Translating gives CAWIGGISKSWSPLHF. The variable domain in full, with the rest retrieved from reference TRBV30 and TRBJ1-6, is SQTIHQWPATLVQPVGSPLSLECTVEGTSNPNLYWYRQAAGRGLQLLFYSVGIGQISSEVPQNLSASRPQDRQFILSSKKLLLSDSGFYLCAWIGGISKSWSPLHFGNGTRLTVT.

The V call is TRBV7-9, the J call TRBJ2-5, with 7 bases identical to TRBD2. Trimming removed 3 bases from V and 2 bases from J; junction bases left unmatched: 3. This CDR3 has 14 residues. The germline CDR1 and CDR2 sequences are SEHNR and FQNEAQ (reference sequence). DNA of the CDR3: TGTGCCAGCAGCTTTCCGGGGGGTCAAGAGACCCAGTACTTC. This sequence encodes CASSFPGGQETQYF.

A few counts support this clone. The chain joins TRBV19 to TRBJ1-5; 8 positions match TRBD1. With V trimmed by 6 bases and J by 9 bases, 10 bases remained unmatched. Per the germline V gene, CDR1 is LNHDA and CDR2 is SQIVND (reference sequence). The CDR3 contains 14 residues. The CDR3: CASRKGQGYGPQHF. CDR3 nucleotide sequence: TGTGCCAGTAGAAAAGGACAGGGCTATGGGCCCCAGCATTTT. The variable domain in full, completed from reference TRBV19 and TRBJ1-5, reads DGGITQSPKYLFRKEGQNVTLSCEQNLNHDAMYWYRQDPGQGLRLIYYSQIVNDFQKGDIAEGYSVSREKKESFPLTVTSAQKNPTAFYLCASRKGQGYGPQHFGDGTRLSIL.